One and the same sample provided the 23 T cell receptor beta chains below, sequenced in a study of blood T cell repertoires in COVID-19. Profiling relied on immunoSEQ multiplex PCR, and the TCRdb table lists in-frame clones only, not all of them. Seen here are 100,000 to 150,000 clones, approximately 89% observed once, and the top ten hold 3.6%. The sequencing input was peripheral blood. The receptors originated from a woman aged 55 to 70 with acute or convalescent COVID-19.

CDR3 amino acids: CASSLQAGRNNEQFF. In DNA, the CDR3 is TGTGCCAGCAGTTTACAGGCAGGGCGGAACAATGAGCAGTTCTTC. The rearrangement uses TRBV27 and TRBJ2-1; perhaps TRBD1 as D (5 bases). Trimming pared 2 bases from V and 5 bases from J, leaving 13 bases between. This CDR3 is built from 15 residues. In germline, CDR1 is MNHEY, CDR2 SMNVEV (reference sequence).

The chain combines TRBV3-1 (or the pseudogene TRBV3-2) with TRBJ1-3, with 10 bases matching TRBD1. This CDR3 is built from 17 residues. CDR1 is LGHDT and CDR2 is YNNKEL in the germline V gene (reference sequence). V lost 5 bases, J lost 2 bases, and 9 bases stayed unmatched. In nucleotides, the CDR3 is TGTGCCAGCAGCTCCTTTTCCGGGACAGGGGCTGGAAACACCATATATTTT. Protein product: CASSSFSGTGAGNTIYF.

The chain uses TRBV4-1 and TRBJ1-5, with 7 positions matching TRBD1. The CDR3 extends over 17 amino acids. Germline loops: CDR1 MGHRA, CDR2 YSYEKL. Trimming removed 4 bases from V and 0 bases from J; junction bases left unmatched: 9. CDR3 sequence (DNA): TGCGCCAGCAGCCCCGGGACAGCAATGAATAGCAATCAGCCCCAGCATTTT. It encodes CASSPGTAMNSNQPQHF.

The CDR3 loop is CASSQDGAGGGYTF. For the CDR3, the DNA is TGTGCCAGCAGCCAAGACGGGGCAGGGGGTGGCTACACCTTC. The rearrangement joins TRBV3-1 (or the pseudogene TRBV3-2) to TRBJ1-2; 7 positions agree with TRBD1. The CDR3 consists of 14 residues. Trimming cost V 0 bases and J 7 bases; bases outside gene matches: 5. The V gene's germline CDR1 is LGHDT and CDR2 YNNKEL (reference sequence).

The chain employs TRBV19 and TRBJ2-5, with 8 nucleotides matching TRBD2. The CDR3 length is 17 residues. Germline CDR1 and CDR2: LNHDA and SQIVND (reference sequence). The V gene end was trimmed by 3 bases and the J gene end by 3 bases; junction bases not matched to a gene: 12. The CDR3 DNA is TGTGCCAGTAGTATCTCCAGCGGGAGATCTTTCAAAGAGACCCAGTACTTC. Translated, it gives CASSISSGRSFKETQYF.

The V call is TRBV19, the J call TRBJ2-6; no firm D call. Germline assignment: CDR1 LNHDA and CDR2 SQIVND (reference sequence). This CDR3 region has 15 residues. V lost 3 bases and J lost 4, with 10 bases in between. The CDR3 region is CASSMGGPGANVLTF. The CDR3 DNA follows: TGTGCCAGTAGTATGGGTGGGCCCGGGGCCAACGTCCTGACTTTC.

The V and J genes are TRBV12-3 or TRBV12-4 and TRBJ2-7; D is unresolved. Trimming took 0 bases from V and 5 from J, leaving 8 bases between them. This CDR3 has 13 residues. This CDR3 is CASSLAPSDEQYV. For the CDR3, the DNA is TGTGCCAGCAGTTTAGCGCCCAGCGACGAGCAGTACGTC.

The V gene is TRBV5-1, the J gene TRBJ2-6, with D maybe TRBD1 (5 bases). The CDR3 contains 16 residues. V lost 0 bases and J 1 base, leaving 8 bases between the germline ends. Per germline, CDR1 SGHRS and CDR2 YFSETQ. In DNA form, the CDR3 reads TGCGCCAGCAGCTTGGCCGACAGATCTGGGGCCAACGTCCTGACTTTC. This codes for CASSLADRSGANVLTF.

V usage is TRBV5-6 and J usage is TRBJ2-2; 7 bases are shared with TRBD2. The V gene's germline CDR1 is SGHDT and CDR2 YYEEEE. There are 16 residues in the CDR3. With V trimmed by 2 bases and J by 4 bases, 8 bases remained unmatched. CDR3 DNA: TGTGCCAGCAGCTTACTAGCGAGGATCTCCACCGGGGAGCTGTTTTTT. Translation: CASSLLARISTGELFF. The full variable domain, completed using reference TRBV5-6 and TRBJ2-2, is DAGVTQSPTHLIKTRGQQVTLRCSPKSGHDTVSWYQQALGQGPQFIFQYYEEEERQRGNFPDRFSGHQFPNYSSELNVNALLLGDSALYLCASSLLARISTGELFFGEGSRLTVL.

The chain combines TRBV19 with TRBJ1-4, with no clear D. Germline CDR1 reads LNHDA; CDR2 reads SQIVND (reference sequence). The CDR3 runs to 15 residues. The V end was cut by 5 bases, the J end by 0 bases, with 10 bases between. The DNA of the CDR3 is TGTGCCAGTAGTCCGTCAGGTACAACTAATGAAAAACTGTTTTTT. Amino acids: CASSPSGTTNEKLFF.

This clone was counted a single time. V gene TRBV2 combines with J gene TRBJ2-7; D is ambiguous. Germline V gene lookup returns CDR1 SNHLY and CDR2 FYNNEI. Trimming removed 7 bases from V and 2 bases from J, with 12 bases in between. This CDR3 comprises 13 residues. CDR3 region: CASTIEPPYEQYF. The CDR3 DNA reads TGTGCCAGCACCATAGAGCCACCCTACGAGCAGTACTTC.

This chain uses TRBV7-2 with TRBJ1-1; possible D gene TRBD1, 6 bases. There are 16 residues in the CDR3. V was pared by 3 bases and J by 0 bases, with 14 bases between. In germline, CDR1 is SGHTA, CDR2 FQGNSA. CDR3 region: CASSFSAGAMNTEAFF. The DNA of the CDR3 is TGTGCCAGCAGCTTTAGCGCAGGGGCAATGAACACTGAAGCTTTCTTT.

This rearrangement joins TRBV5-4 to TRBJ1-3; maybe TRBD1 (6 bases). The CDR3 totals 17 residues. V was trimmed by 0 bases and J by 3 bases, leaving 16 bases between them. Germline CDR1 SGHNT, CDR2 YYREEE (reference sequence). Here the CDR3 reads CASSLGGGTGFGNTIYF. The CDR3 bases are TGTGCCAGCAGCTTGGGGGGGGGCACAGGGTTTGGAAACACCATATATTTT.

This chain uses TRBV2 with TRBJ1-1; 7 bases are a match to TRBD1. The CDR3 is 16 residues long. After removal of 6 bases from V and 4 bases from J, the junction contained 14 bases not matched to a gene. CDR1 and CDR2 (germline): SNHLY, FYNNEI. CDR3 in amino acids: CASSPSPLQGTTEAFF. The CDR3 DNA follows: TGTGCCAGCAGCCCCTCCCCGTTACAGGGGACCACTGAAGCTTTCTTT.

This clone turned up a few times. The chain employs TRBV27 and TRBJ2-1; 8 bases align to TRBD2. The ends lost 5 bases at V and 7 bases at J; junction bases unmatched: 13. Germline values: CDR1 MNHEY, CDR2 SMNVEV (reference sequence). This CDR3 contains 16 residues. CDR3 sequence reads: CASSPLGAGVINEQFF. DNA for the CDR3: TGTGCCAGCAGTCCCCTGGGAGCGGGAGTTATAAATGAGCAGTTCTTC.

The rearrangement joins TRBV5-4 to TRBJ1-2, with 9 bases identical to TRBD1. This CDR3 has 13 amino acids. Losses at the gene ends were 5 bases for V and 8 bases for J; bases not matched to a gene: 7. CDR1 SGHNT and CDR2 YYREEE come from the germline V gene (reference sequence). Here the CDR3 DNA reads TGTGCCAGCAGACCAAGACAGGGGGGAGGCTACACCTTC. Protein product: CASRPRQGGGYTF.

The CDR3 is CASSPDRVGVNTEAFF. The CDR3, as DNA: TGTGCCAGCTCACCGGACAGGGTAGGTGTGAACACTGAAGCTTTCTTT. The V call is TRBV18, the J call TRBJ1-1; TRBD1 matches 8 bases. Germline assignment: CDR1 KGHSH and CDR2 LQKENI. J lost 0 bases, V lost 3 bases, and 6 bases had no gene match. The CDR3 has 16 amino acids.

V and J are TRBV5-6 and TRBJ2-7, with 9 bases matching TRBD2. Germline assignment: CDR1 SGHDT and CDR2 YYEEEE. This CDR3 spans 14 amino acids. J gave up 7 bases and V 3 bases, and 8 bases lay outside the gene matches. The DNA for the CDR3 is TGTGCCAGCAGCTCTAGCGGGATCGGTCGAGAGCAGTACGTC. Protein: CASSSSGIGREQYV.

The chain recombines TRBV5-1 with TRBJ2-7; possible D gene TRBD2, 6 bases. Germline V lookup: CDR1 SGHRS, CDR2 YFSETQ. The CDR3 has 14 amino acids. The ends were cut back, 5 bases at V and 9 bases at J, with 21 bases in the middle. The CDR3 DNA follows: TGCGCCAGCAGACTCGGCCGCGCCGGGGGTGGGCAGTACTTC. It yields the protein CASRLGRAGGGQYF.

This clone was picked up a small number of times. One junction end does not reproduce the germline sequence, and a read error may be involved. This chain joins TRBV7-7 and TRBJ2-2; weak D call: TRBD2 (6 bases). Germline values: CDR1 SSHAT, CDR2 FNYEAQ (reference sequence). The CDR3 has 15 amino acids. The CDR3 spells CASSLRAGSTGELFF. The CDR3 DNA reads TGTGCTAGCAGCTTACGAGCGGGTAGCACCGGGGAGCTGTTTTTT.

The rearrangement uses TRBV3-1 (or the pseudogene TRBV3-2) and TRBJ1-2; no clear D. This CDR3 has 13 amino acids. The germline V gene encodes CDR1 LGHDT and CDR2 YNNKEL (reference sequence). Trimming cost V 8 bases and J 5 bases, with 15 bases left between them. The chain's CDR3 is CASGLPGNYGYTF. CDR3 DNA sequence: TGTGCCAGCGGCCTCCCGGGAAATTATGGCTACACCTTC.

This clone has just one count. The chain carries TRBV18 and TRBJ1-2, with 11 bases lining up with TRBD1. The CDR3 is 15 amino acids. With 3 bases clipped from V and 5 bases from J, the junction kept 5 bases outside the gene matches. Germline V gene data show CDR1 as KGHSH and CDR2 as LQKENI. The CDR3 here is CASSPGTGGSYGYTF. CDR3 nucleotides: TGTGCCAGCTCACCGGGGACAGGGGGATCATATGGCTACACCTTC. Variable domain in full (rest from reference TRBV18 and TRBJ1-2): NAGVMQNPRHLVRRRGQEARLRCSPMKGHSHVYWYRQLPEEGLKFMVYLQKENIIDESGMPKERFSAEFPKEGPSILRIQQVVRGDSAAYFCASSPGTGGSYGYTFGSGTRLTVV.

CDR3 coding DNA: TGTGCCAGCAGCCCAAGACGGGACACCAATGAAAAACTGTTTTTT. This translates into CASSPRRDTNEKLFF. This chain links TRBV11-2 with TRBJ1-4; possibly TRBD1 for D (6 bases). V was pared by 5 bases and J by 5 bases, with 15 bases between. The CDR3 is made up of 15 amino acids. Germline CDR1 SGHAT, CDR2 FQNNGV.